This TCR beta chain was captured in a study of cytomegalovirus exposure and HLA in healthy donors. CDR1 and CDR2 from the germline V gene are SQVTM and ANQGSEA. The CDR3 sequence is 11 residues long. V gave up 4 bases and J gave up 12 bases, with 13 bases separating them. Study-wide results and caveats: Likely technical artifact: a cluster of highly shared sequence variants. In a later analysis, HLA-associated beta chains showed higher expansion and lower generation probabilities than comparable chains. CMV serostatus was the only recorded immune exposure for donors. What a later analysis showed was that several of the most significant clusters appeared linked to common viral pathogens.

Worth noting for this clone: Its antigen is still unknown.

A multiplex PCR was run with 60 Vbeta primers and 13 Jbeta primers. The data were produced by immunoSEQ multiplex PCR, yet TCRdb's version contains in-frame clones alone and is incomplete. The data contain about 65,000 clones, around 73% of them seen just once; the ten biggest clones take up around 3%. The clonotype originates from a girl aged 5 to 17 in good health and CMV-seropositive. The chain combines TRBV29-1 with TRBJ2-4; D call uncertain. The material sequenced was PBMCs. As DNA, the CDR3 is TGCAGCGTTGGTCTAGAGGTTGCTCAGTACTTC. Its translation is CSVGLEVAQYF.